Reported below is one T cell receptor (beta chain). This sample is part of a study of neoadjuvant nivolumab and ipilimumab in lung cancer. Trimming removed 7 bases from V and 2 bases from J, with 11 bases in between. This CDR3 has 13 amino acids. The germline CDR1 and CDR2 sequences are SNHLY and FYNNEI. Sequenced by immunoSEQ multiplex PCR; TCRdb stores in-frame clones only, minus some. Of approximately 17,000 clones listed, 60% to 80% are singletons. This material consisted of tumor tissue, taken after neoadjuvant nivolumab, alone or with ipilimumab, at or shortly before surgery. The TCR was taken from an adult with non-small cell lung cancer. The chain uses TRBV2 and TRBJ1-1; the D is unclear. The CDR3 DNA sequence: TGTGCCAGCACCGGGGATTTCAACACTGAAGCTTTCTTT. This gives the protein CASTGDFNTEAFF.